This T cell receptor (beta chain) was observed in a study of blood T cell repertoires in COVID-19. The wider study: Samples came from the United States, Italy and Spain, spanning acute and convalescent COVID-19.

In the study's own analysis: Amplification with reference gene primers provided the estimates of nucleated cell counts. Assay: immunoSEQ multiplex PCR; the TCRdb copy retains only in-frame clones and omits some. The DNA was the basis for D and trimming; V, J and clone size are from that table. The data contain some 94,000 clones, around nine tenths of them singletons. In germline, CDR1 is SGHTS, CDR2 YDEGEE. The V and J ends lost 4 bases and 3 bases respectively, with 19 bases between them. This CDR3 contains 16 residues. The V call is TRBV5-8, the J call TRBJ2-5; tentative D call: TRBD2 (5 bases). Sequenced input: peripheral blood. The receptor comes from a human donor in a cohort sampled during active COVID-19. The CDR3 DNA reads TGTGCCAGCAGCCGCATTGGAGGTCTAACAAAAGAGACCCAGTACTTC. Its translation: CASSRIGGLTKETQYF.